This T cell receptor beta chain was recorded in a study of shared T cell receptors in the human thymus. The CDR3 is 18 residues long. The germline V and J ends were trimmed by 2 bases and 0 bases, with 15 bases remaining between them. From germline, CDR1 is SGHDT and CDR2 YYEEEE. Sequencing was performed with immunoSEQ multiplex PCR; in TCRdb, only in-frame clones are kept and a portion is missing. The sample carries hundreds of thousands of clones, around 93% recorded once. The sample comprised thymocytes. J is TRBJ2-6 and V is TRBV5-6; D might be TRBD1 or TRBD2, each matching 5 bases. The TCR sequence derives from a human donor. The CDR3 DNA reads as TGTGCCAGCAGCTTAGGGGAGTACCACTCCTCTGGGGCCAACGTCCTGACTTTC. Translation gives CASSLGEYHSSGANVLTF.